The T cell receptor beta chain described here comes from a study of T-cell reconstitution after alpha-beta-depleted transplantation in children. Trimming removed 6 bases from V and 6 bases from J; junction bases left unmatched: 10. The CDR3 consists of 14 residues. The germline V gene encodes CDR1 DFQATT and CDR2 SNEGSKA (reference sequence). This clonotype occurred a few times. It was with unique molecular identifiers that the TCRbeta library was prepared. TCRdb ran MiXCR on the PCR reads and lists one entry per CDR3 protein. The table lists around 600,000 distinct CDR3 sequences, about 11% of them singletons.

The sequencing here drew on PBMCs from the stem cell graft donor, taken from the stem cell graft. The genes are TRBV20-1 and TRBJ2-1, with TRBD2 identical over 8 bases. The TCR originated in a human donor who donated a stem cell graft to a child with acute myeloid leukemia. The CDR3 is CSASRGGGFNEQFF. The CDR3 bases are TGCAGTGCCTCGCGCGGCGGGGGGTTCAATGAGCAGTTCTTC.